A single sample gave rise to the 8 T cell receptor beta chains below, sequenced in a study of a mutant IDH1 vaccine in newly diagnosed glioma. Time point of the sample: week 47, end of study. Every vaccine dose comprised 300 ug of mutant IDH1 20-mer peptide plus topical imiquimod. Clones were sequenced by immunoSEQ multiplex PCR, and TCRdb holds only the in-frame ones, with some missing. The sample includes about 94,000 clones, approximately 89% seen only once; the top ten take 0.6% to 0.95%. Their specific antigens are unknown. The material was PBMCs, obtained from a glioma patient whose treatment included an IDH1 peptide vaccine. These receptors all come from a woman aged 45-59 years with glioma.

The chain is built from TRBV6-6 and TRBJ1-5; a weak D match, TRBD1 (6 bases). The CDR3 extends over 13 amino acids. Germline V CDR1 and CDR2: MNHNY, SVGAGI (reference sequence). Trimming shortened V by 4 bases and J by 5 bases, and 9 bases separated the two germline ends. CDR3 DNA: TGTGCCAGCAGTTCGAGGGGGGATCAGCCCCAGCATTTT. This gives the protein CASSSRGDQPQHF.

The chain uses TRBV4-2 and TRBJ2-5; D not resolved. The germline CDR1 and CDR2 sequences are LGHNA and YNFKEQ. The CDR3 sequence is 16 residues long. V dropped 1 base and J dropped 1 base, with 13 bases sitting between them. CDR3 nucleotide sequence: TGTGCCAGCAGCCAAGTGGGGTCCACTTCCCAAGAGACCCAGTACTTC. Translated, it gives CASSQVGSTSQETQYF.

This rearrangement joins TRBV7-9 to TRBJ2-1, with D uncertain. V was cut by 0 bases and J by 6 bases, with 9 bases left in between. Germline V gene sequence: CDR1 SEHNR, CDR2 FQNEAQ (reference sequence). The CDR3 is made up of 14 amino acids. The CDR3 region has the DNA TGTGCCAGCAGCTTAGCGCTTCTGGTCAATGAGCAGTTCTTC. It yields the protein CASSLALLVNEQFF.

V and J are TRBV4-1 and TRBJ1-6, with D hard to call. CDR1 MGHRA and CDR2 YSYEKL come from the germline V gene. Trimming removed 1 base from V and 5 bases from J, with 15 bases in between. The CDR3 has 17 residues. CDR3 in amino acids: CASSQVLIGRHNSPLHF. In DNA form, the CDR3 reads TGCGCCAGCAGCCAAGTACTCATTGGCCGCCATAATTCACCCCTCCACTTT.

The chain is built from TRBV30 and TRBJ2-2; 9 nucleotides line up with TRBD2. The junction had 4 bases not matched to a gene; V was cut back by 1 base and J by 4 bases. The CDR3 sequence is 15 residues long. Per the germline V gene, CDR1 is GTSNPN and CDR2 is SVGIG (reference sequence). The CDR3 coding sequence is TGTGCCTGGAGTGGAGCGGGAGGCCCCACCGGGGAGCTGTTTTTT. This encodes CAWSGAGGPTGELFF.

Worth noting for this clone: An end of the junction does not agree with germline; a read error may underlie this. The sample carries other DNA sequences with the same CDR3. This chain links TRBV30 with TRBJ2-7; 12 nucleotides agree with TRBD1. Germline lookup yields CDR1 GTSNPN and CDR2 SVGIG (reference sequence). This CDR3 comprises 17 residues. The CDR3 DNA is TGTGCCTGGAAGAGGGACAGGGGGCCTAATCGCGCCTATGAGCAGTACTTC. Protein sequence: CAWKRDRGPNRAYEQYF.

The V gene is TRBV28, the J gene TRBJ2-7; 12 bases align to TRBD2. Losses at the gene ends were 8 bases for V and 5 bases for J; bases not matched to a gene: 4. CDR3 length: 13 residues. CDR1 and CDR2 from the germline V gene are MDHEN and SYDVKM. CDR3 sequence reads: CASYRLAGDEQYF. The CDR3 DNA follows: TGTGCCAGCTACCGACTAGCGGGAGACGAGCAGTACTTC. The full variable domain, rest sourced from reference TRBV28 and TRBJ2-7, is DVKVTQSSRYLVKRTGEKVFLECVQDMDHENMFWYRQDPGLGLRLIYFSYDVKMKEKGDIPEGYSVSREKKERFSLILESASTNQTSMYLCASYRLAGDEQYFGPGTRLTVT.

The chain combines TRBV19 with TRBJ1-5; possibly TRBD1 for D (5 bases). Germline V lookup: CDR1 LNHDA, CDR2 SQIVND (reference sequence). V was trimmed by 5 bases and J by 7 bases, leaving 9 bases between them. The length of the CDR3 is 12 residues. The CDR3 spells CASSRGVQPQHF. DNA for the CDR3: TGTGCCAGTAGTCGAGGGGTACAGCCCCAGCATTTT.